These T cell receptor beta chains were read from a single sample in a study of early T cells in non-severe SARS-CoV-2 infection. Each CDR3 protein is one row after TCRdb ran MiXCR on the 5' RACE reads. The repertoire consists of more than 60,000 distinct CDR3 sequences, with about 9% occurring once and the leading ten covering 5.9%. Sequenced material: whole blood. These receptor sequences come from an adult who was a healthcare worker with PCR-confirmed SARS-CoV-2 infection or an uninfected control (not recorded which). The CDR3 runs from the conserved cysteine through the conserved F or W. D genes are given only for firm matches. Only part of the rows carry a size: once, few, many, or a class if the clone is expanded.

>TRBD1|.|TRBV6-4|TRBJ2-7
CASSDGGTGGTYEQYF
TGTGCCAGCAGTGACGGGGGGACAGGGGGAACCTACGAGCAGTACTTC
>.|few|TRBV1|TRBJ2-7
CTSSQGGLRLVKYEQYF
TGCACCAGCAGCCAAGGGGGTTTGAGACTAGTGAAGTACGAGCAGTACTTC
>.|.|TRBV7-2|TRBJ1-2
CASSLYGQKDYGYTF
TGTGCCAGCAGCTTATACGGGCAGAAAGACTATGGCTACACCTTC
>TRBD1|.|TRBV29-1|TRBJ2-7
CSVRSLDRGLYEQYF
TGCAGCGTTCGTTCCTTGGACAGGGGGTTGTACGAGCAGTACTTC
>.|many|TRBV6-6|TRBJ2-7
CASTPGLHSYEQYF
TGTGCCAGCACCCCAGGACTTCACTCCTACGAGCAGTACTTC
>.|few|TRBV11-2|TRBJ1-2
CASSSQGARGYTF
TGTGCCAGCAGCTCCCAGGGTGCCCGAGGCTACACCTTC
>.|many|TRBV4-1|TRBJ2-1
CASSQIRVKQFF
TGCGCCAGCAGCCAAATCAGAGTCAAGCAGTTCTTC
>.|few|TRBV20-1|TRBJ1-1
CSAKGPTAVRTEAFF
TGCAGTGCTAAAGGGCCCACAGCGGTGCGAACTGAAGCTTTCTTT
>.|many|TRBV20-1|TRBJ1-3
CSARGDSLSGNTIYF
TGCAGTGCTAGAGGCGACAGTCTCTCTGGAAACACCATATATTTT
>TRBD2|.|TRBV6-2/TRBV6-3|TRBJ2-7
CASSFSGGPREQYF
TGTGCCAGCAGTTTCTCGGGAGGGCCGCGGGAGCAGTACTTC
>.|many|TRBV29-1|TRBJ2-7
CSGGILDEQYF
TGCAGCGGTGGGATACTCGACGAGCAGTACTTC
>.|few|TRBV20-1|TRBJ2-3
CSALRDTSGGADTQYF
TGCAGTGCTTTACGGGACACCTCGGGCGGTGCAGATACGCAGTATTTT
>.|many|TRBV12-3/TRBV12-4|TRBJ1-2
CASSLVRAHYGYTF
TGTGCCAGCAGTTTAGTCAGGGCCCACTATGGCTACACCTTC
>.|.|TRBV5-5|TRBJ1-5
CASSFGHNQPQHF
TGTGCCAGCAGCTTCGGACACAATCAGCCCCAGCATTTT
>TRBD1|.|TRBV20-1|TRBJ1-1
CSASKGQSETEAFF
TGCAGTGCTAGTAAGGGACAGAGTGAAACTGAAGCTTTCTTT
>TRBD2|many|TRBV6-5|TRBJ2-3
CASSYSRLAGIDTQYF
TGTGCCAGCAGTTACTCGAGACTAGCGGGGATCGATACGCAGTATTTT
>TRBD2|many|TRBV10-2|TRBJ2-1
CASSESDSVGLADEQFF
TGCGCCAGCAGTGAGTCGGACTCTGTGGGGCTAGCGGATGAGCAGTTCTTC
>.|.|TRBV7-6|TRBJ2-3
CASSFSENTQYF
TGTGCCAGCAGCTTTAGCGAAAATACGCAGTATTTT
>TRBD1|.|TRBV4-2|TRBJ1-1
CASSQDSQGRAFF
TGTGCCAGCAGCCAGGATTCACAGGGGCGGGCTTTCTTT
>TRBD2|many|TRBV20-1|TRBJ2-2
CSASAGVGGELFF
TGCAGTGCATCAGCGGGAGTCGGCGGGGAGCTGTTTTTT
>TRBD2|.|TRBV20-1|TRBJ2-1
CSADGTSGYSYNEQFF
TGCAGTGCCGATGGGACTAGCGGGTACTCCTACAATGAGCAGTTCTTC
>.|.|TRBV4-1|TRBJ2-1
CASSQFRGKGEQFF
TGCGCCAGCAGCCAGTTTCGGGGCAAGGGTGAGCAGTTCTTC
>.|few|TRBV3-1|TRBJ1-2
CASSQMTSHYTF
TGTGCCAGCAGCCAAATGACGAGCCACTACACCTTC
>TRBD2|.|TRBV6-5|TRBJ2-7
CASSLLAGVGLEQYF
TGTGCCAGCAGCCTACTAGCGGGAGTCGGTCTCGAGCAGTACTTC